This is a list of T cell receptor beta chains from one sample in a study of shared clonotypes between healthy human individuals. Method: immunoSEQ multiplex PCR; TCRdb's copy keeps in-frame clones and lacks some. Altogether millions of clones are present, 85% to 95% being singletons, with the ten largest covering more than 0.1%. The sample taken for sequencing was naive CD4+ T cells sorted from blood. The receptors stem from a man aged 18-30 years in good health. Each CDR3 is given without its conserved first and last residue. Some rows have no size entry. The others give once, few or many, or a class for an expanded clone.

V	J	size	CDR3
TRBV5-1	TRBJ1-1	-	ASSLGHTNTEAF
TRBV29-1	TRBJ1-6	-	SARTGSNSPLH
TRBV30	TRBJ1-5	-	AWSDGTGSGLSNQPQH
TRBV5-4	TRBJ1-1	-	ASSSRGRTEAF
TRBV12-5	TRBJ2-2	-	ASAPGLLLAGELF
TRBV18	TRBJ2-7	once	ASSPATSGSYEQY
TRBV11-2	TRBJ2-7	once	ASSLSGGRNSYEQY
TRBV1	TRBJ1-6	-	TSSQDSLHNSPLH
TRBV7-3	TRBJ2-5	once	ASSSGQQETQY
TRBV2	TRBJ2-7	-	ASTTTYEQY
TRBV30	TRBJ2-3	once	AWRESTDTQY
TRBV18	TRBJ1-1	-	ASSPLTGVGTEAF
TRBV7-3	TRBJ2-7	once	ASSRGFGEQY
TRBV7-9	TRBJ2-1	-	ASSQTGVNEQF
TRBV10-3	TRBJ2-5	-	AISESAGQETQY
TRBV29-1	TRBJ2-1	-	SVEDRGLGSYNEQF
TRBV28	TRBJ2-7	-	ASSLWGWFGGTYEQY
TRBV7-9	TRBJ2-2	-	ASSLGVPRGGTGELF
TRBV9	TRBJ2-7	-	ASSPRQGAQYEQY
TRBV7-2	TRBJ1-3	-	ASSLDRDPGNTIY
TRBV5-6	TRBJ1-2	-	ASSRPPTGIIAYGYT
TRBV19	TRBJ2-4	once	ASSIRSSLAKNIQY
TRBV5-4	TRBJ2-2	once	ASSSQSNRNTGELF
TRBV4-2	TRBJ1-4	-	ASSRGQAEKLF
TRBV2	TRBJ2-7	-	ASKTLVLGSEQY
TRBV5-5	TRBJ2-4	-	ASSLEGGGKNIQY
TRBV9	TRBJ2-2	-	ASSVTSGTGSRELF
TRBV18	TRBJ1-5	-	ASSLTARQPQH
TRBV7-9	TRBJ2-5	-	ASSLGLAGDVETQY
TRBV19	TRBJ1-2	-	ASRDRVGGYT
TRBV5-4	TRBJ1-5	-	ASSLGGLNQPQH
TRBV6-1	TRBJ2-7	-	ASRGTGGLKLEQY
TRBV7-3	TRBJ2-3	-	ASSLHQGTDTQY
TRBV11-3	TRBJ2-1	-	ASSLVAAAGEQF
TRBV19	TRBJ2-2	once	ASRTSSNTGELF
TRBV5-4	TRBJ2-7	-	ASSLGTSGTYEQY
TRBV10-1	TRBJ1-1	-	ASSESGQGAAF
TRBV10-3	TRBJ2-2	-	AISEWKTGELF